This T cell receptor beta chain comes out of a study of T cells in Graves' hyperthyroidism and ophthalmopathy. The CDR3 is 16 amino acids. The V gene's germline CDR1 is SGHRS and CDR2 YFSETQ. Trimming at V came to 3 bases and at J to 8 bases, leaving 12 bases not matched to a gene. This clonotype appeared many times. Amplification yielded TCR beta CDR3 regions, with RNA transcripts as the source. Initially, a first-round RT-PCR of the TCR CDR3 employed the HTBI primer set. Using its own MiXCR run on the multiplex PCR reads, TCRdb lists one record per CDR3 protein. Counted here are around 580,000 distinct CDR3 sequences, over 15% occurring once; the ten biggest clones make up about 18%.

This clonotype originated in a woman aged 18-29 years with Graves' hyperthyroidism. The V call is TRBV5-1, the J call TRBJ2-1; TRBD2 matches at 9 bases. The sequenced sample was blood. CDR3 sequence reads: CASSYQLAGVVDEQFF. The CDR3 nucleotides are TGCGCCAGCAGCTACCAGTTAGCGGGAGTGGTCGATGAGCAGTTCTTC.